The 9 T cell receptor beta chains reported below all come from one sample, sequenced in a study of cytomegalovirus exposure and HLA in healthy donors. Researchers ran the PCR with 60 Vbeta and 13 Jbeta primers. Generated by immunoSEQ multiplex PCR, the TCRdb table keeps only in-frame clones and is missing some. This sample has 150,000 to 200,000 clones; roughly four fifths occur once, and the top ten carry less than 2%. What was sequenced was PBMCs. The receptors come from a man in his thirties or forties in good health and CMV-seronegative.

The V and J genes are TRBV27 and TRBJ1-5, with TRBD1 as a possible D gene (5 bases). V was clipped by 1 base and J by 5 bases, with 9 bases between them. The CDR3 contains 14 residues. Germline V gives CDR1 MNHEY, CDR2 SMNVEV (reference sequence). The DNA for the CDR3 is TGTGCCAGCAGTTTATGGAGGGGAGATCAGCCCCAGCATTTT. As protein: CASSLWRGDQPQHF.

The CDR3 protein is CASSFIGDNYNEQFF. In DNA form, the CDR3 reads TGCGCCAGCAGCTTTATAGGGGACAACTACAATGAGCAGTTCTTC. The chain recombines TRBV5-1 with TRBJ2-1, with a weak D call TRBD1 (6 bases). The germline CDR1 and CDR2 sequences are SGHRS and YFSETQ. The length of the CDR3 is 15 residues. V was shortened by 2 bases and J by 3 bases, with 12 bases between the two germline ends.

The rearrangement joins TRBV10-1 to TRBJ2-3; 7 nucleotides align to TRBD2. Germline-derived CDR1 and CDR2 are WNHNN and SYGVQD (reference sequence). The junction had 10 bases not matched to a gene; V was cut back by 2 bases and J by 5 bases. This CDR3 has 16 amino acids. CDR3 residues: CASSELAGAAGDTQYF. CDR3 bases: TGCGCCAGCAGTGAGCTGGCGGGAGCGGCAGGAGATACGCAGTATTTT.

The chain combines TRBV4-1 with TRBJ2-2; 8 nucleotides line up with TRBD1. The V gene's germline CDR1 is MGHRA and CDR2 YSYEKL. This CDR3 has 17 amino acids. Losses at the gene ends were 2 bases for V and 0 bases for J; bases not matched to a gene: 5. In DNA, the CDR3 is TGCGCCAGCAGCCAACCGGGACAGGAATCGAACACCGGGGAGCTGTTTTTT. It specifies CASSQPGQESNTGELFF.

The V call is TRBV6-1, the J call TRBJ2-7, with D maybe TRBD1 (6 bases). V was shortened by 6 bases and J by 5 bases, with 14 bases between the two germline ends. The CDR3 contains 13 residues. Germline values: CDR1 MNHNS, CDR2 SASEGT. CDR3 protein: CASSPTGNHEQYF. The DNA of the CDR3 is TGTGCCAGCAGCCCCACAGGGAACCACGAGCAGTACTTC.

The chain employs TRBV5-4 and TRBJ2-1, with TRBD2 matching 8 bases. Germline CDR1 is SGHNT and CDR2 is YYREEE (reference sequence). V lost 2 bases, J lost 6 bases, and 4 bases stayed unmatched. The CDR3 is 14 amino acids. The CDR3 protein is CASSLAGAANEQFF. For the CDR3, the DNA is TGTGCCAGCAGCTTAGCGGGAGCCGCCAATGAGCAGTTCTTC.

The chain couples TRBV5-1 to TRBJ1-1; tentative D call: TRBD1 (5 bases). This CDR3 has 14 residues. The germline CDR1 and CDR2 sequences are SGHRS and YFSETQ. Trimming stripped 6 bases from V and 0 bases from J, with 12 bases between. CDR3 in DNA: TGCGCCAGCATGCAGGGAACCATGAACACTGAAGCTTTCTTT. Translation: CASMQGTMNTEAFF.

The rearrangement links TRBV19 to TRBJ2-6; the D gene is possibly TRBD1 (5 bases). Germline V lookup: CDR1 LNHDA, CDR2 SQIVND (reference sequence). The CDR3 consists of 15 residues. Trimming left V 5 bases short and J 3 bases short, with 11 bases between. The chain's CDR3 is CASSGPRDGANVLTF. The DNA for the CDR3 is TGTGCCAGTAGTGGCCCCAGGGATGGGGCCAACGTCCTGACTTTC. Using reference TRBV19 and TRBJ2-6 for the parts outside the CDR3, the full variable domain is DGGITQSPKYLFRKEGQNVTLSCEQNLNHDAMYWYRQDPGQGLRLIYYSQIVNDFQKGDIAEGYSVSREKKESFPLTVTSAQKNPTAFYLCASSGPRDGANVLTFGAGSRLTVL.

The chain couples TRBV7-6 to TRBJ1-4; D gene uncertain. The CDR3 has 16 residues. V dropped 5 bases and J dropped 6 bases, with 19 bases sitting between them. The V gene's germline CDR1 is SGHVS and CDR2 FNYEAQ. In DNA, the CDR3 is TGTGCCAGCAGCGGAACATACGGGAGCCGGGATGAAAAACTGTTTTTT. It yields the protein CASSGTYGSRDEKLFF.